A single sample gave rise to the 14 T cell receptor beta chains below, sequenced in a study of beta chain features in type 1 diabetes. Expressed TCRB transcripts got sequenced, as all isolated RNA was reverse transcribed. TCRdb's copy holds only in-frame clones and misses some; the assay was immunoSEQ multiplex PCR. This sample has 300,000 to 400,000 clones; roughly 8% occur once, and the top ten carry 0.44%. Material: central memory CD4+ T cells from blood. Receptors were obtained from a woman in her late teens or twenties in good health.

This clone has a handful of counts. The J gene is TRBJ1-1, the V gene TRBV6-1; unclear D gene. The CDR3 extends over 14 amino acids. The V gene's germline CDR1 is MNHNS and CDR2 SASEGT. The germline V and J ends were trimmed by 5 bases and 0 bases, with 10 bases remaining between them. CDR3 amino acids: CASSLSSMNTEAFF. CDR3 in DNA: TGTGCCAGCAGTTTAAGTTCCATGAACACTGAAGCTTTCTTT.

The V gene is TRBV6-5, the J gene TRBJ1-2; unclear D gene. V lost 5 bases and J lost 3, with 7 bases in between. Germline-derived CDR1 and CDR2 are MNHEY and SVGAGI. The CDR3 covers 12 residues. The CDR3 spells CASSPQDYGYTF. The CDR3, as DNA: TGTGCCAGCAGTCCCCAGGACTATGGCTACACCTTC.

V is TRBV18 and J is TRBJ2-7; D unclear. Germline assignment: CDR1 KGHSH and CDR2 LQKENI. V was cut by 0 bases and J by 7 bases, with 13 bases left in between. CDR3 length: 14 residues. This CDR3 is CASSPPGAPGEQYF. CDR3 nucleotides: TGTGCCAGCTCACCACCTGGCGCCCCCGGAGAGCAGTACTTC.

This clone was found many times. The J gene is TRBJ2-7, the V gene TRBV2, with D maybe TRBD1 (6 bases). V lost 6 bases, J lost 4 bases, and 10 bases lay in between. CDR1 SNHLY and CDR2 FYNNEI come from the germline V gene. The CDR3 extends over 12 amino acids. As DNA, the CDR3 is TGTGCCAGCAGAAGACAGGCTTACGAGCAGTACTTC. Amino acids: CASRRQAYEQYF.

V gene TRBV5-1 combines with J gene TRBJ2-3, with 11 bases lining up with TRBD2. V gave up 4 bases and J gave up 7 bases; unmatched junction bases: 11. The germline CDR1 and CDR2 sequences are SGHRS and YFSETQ. This CDR3 has 16 amino acids. The CDR3 is CASSATSGSGSNTQYF. The CDR3 DNA reads TGCGCCAGCAGCGCCACTAGCGGGAGCGGGTCGAATACGCAGTATTTT.

This clone was seen only a few times. The chain carries TRBV5-1 and TRBJ1-2, with D unresolved. V was cut by 0 bases and J by 8 bases, with 14 bases left in between. There are 14 residues in the CDR3. Germline V gene lookup returns CDR1 SGHRS and CDR2 YFSETQ. The CDR3 loop reads CASSLGVGFAGYTF. The DNA for the CDR3 is TGCGCCAGCAGCTTGGGCGTCGGGTTCGCGGGCTACACCTTC.

V is TRBV7-2 and J is TRBJ1-5; the D gene is possibly TRBD1 (5 bases). The V end lost 1 base, the J end lost 3 bases, and 10 bases lay between the germline ends. Germline CDR1 reads SGHTA; CDR2 reads FQGNSA. This CDR3 region has 15 residues. The CDR3 nucleotides are TGTGCCAGCAGCTTAGTAGCACAGGCCAATCAGCCCCAGCATTTT. Its translation: CASSLVAQANQPQHF.

This clone turned up a few times. CDR3 nucleotide sequence: TGTGCCAGCAGCTTCTCCCAGTCCGGGGAGCTGTTTTTT. Its protein is CASSFSQSGELFF. This rearrangement joins TRBV7-3 to TRBJ2-2, with D unresolved. Between the trimmed V and J ends, which lost 3 bases and 6 bases, there was a span of 8 bases. This CDR3 spans 13 amino acids. Germline loops: CDR1 SGHTA, CDR2 FQGTGA.

The table lists this clone with many counts. The chain joins TRBV7-9 to TRBJ1-5, with 12 bases identical to TRBD1. Trimming removed 5 bases from V and 5 bases from J; junction bases left unmatched: 10. The length of the CDR3 is 17 residues. Germline CDR1 SEHNR, CDR2 FQNEAQ (reference sequence). This chain's CDR3 is CASSLGSGTGGYQPQHF. The CDR3 nucleotides read TGTGCCAGCAGCCTAGGGTCCGGGACAGGGGGCTATCAGCCCCAGCATTTT.

This clone was seen more than once but under ten times. The chain links TRBV7-9 to TRBJ2-1, with 8 positions matching TRBD2. The CDR3 totals 17 residues. The germline V gene has CDR1 SEHNR and CDR2 FQNEAQ (reference sequence). V lost 5 bases to trimming and J lost 5 bases; unmatched junction nucleotides: 14. This CDR3 is CASSPPRGLGRDNEQFF. The CDR3 nucleotides are TGTGCCAGCAGCCCACCCAGGGGACTAGGAAGGGACAATGAGCAGTTCTTC.

The DNA of the CDR3 is TGTGCCAGCAGAAGGGGGTCTTCCTACGAGCAGTACTTC. Amino acids: CASRRGSSYEQYF. The V and J genes are TRBV25-1 and TRBJ2-7; possible D gene TRBD1, 6 bases. The CDR3 sequence is 13 residues long. The V gene lost 6 bases and the J gene lost 1 base, with 10 bases spanning the gap. Looked up from germline, CDR1 is MGHDK and CDR2 is SYGVNS.

This rearrangement joins TRBV7-8 to TRBJ2-4; 8 nucleotides agree with TRBD2. Per the germline V gene, CDR1 is SGHVS and CDR2 is FQNEAQ. Germline trimming cut 5 bases from V and 3 bases from J; bases unmatched to any gene: 0. The CDR3 covers 13 residues. For the CDR3, the DNA is TGTGCCAGCAGCCGGGGGGGCAAAAACATTCAGTACTTC. It specifies CASSRGGKNIQYF.

This clone has a count of ten or more. The J gene is TRBJ2-1, the V gene TRBV14; 11 bases line up with TRBD2. Germline values: CDR1 SGHDN, CDR2 FVKESK. V lost 4 bases, J lost 4 bases, and 6 bases stayed unmatched. This CDR3 spans 16 amino acids. The chain's CDR3 is CASSPAGLAAYNEQFF. The CDR3, as DNA: TGTGCCAGCAGCCCCGCGGGACTAGCGGCTTACAATGAGCAGTTCTTC.

V is TRBV10-2 and J is TRBJ2-5, with TRBD2 identical over 9 bases. The length of the CDR3 is 13 residues. The V gene end was trimmed by 5 bases and the J gene end by 4 bases; junction bases not matched to a gene: 2. Germline V lookup: CDR1 WSHSY, CDR2 SAAADI. CDR3 DNA sequence: TGCGCCAGCAGTAATAGCGGGAGAGAGACCCAGTACTTC. This gives the protein CASSNSGRETQYF.